The entry that follows covers one TCR beta chain sequence. Its antigen is currently unknown. A much larger clonotype is one base distant, so this may be a read error. The record originates from a study of human T cells and chemical hapten exposure. The overall study: TCR yield per sample varied, mainly due to pooled library volumes. General study results and limits: It should be noted that donors had alopecia, so their immune response may differ from healthy people's.

The CDR3 loop spans 13 amino acids. Each cDNA molecule in the library carried unique molecular identifiers. TCRdb used MiXCR to reprocess the RACE reads, holding one entry per CDR3 protein. The sample records approximately 370,000 distinct CDR3 sequences, 4.5% to 5.5% being singletons. Time point in this sample: pre-sensitization, week 0. Treatment denoted: therapeutic diphenylcyclopropenone sensitization with weekly scalp DPC. This rearrangement joins TRBV23-1 to TRBJ2-4, with D hard to call. TRBV23-1 qualifies as an ORF whose function is uncertain. The clonotype comes from a woman aged 18 to 35 with alopecia areata. Some clones in this sample may be carry-over from other donors' samples. This material consisted of whole blood, taken in connection with sensitization to the hapten diphenylcyclopropenone (DPC). The CDR3 nucleotides read TGCGCCAGCAAGTCCAGGTGCAAAAGCATTCAGTACTTC. This sequence encodes CASKSRCKSIQYF.